The rows below give T cell receptor beta chains drawn from one sample of a study of blood T cell repertoires in COVID-19. Repertoires were generated with immunoSEQ multiplex PCR, while TCRdb's copy carries only in-frame clones and drops some. In the table there are approximately 150,000 clones, roughly 84% of which are singletons. The sample taken for sequencing was PBMCs or T cells enriched from blood (not recorded which). All receptors derive from a woman aged 50 to 65 who had recovered from COVID-19. Both conserved end residues are part of each CDR3. The D gene is left open where the match is weak. The size field is filled for only some rows; it gives once, few, many or a size class.

-	TRBJ2-7	TRBV18	-	CASSPPVSSYEQYF	TGTGCCAGCTCACCACCAGTTAGCTCCTACGAGCAGTACTTC
-	TRBJ2-2	TRBV18	-	CASSPTGTTGELFF	TGTGCCAGCTCACCGACAGGGACTACCGGGGAGCTGTTTTTT
-	TRBJ1-1	TRBV11-3	-	CASSLMRNTEAFF	TGTGCCAGCAGCTTAATGAGGAACACTGAAGCTTTCTTT
TRBD1	TRBJ1-4	TRBV7-9	-	CASSRGQTNEKLFF	TGTGCCAGCAGCAGGGGGCAAACTAATGAAAAACTGTTTTTT
-	TRBJ1-1	TRBV7-8	-	CASSLALQTEAFF	TGTGCCAGCAGCTTAGCGCTACAGACAGAAGCTTTCTTT
-	TRBJ1-3	TRBV6-5	few	CASSTLSSGNTIYF	TGTGCCAGCAGTACTTTGAGCTCTGGAAACACCATATATTTT
-	TRBJ2-1	TRBV25-1	-	CASAPPSRYNEQFF	TGTGCCAGCGCCCCCCCTAGCAGATACAATGAGCAGTTCTTC
TRBD1	TRBJ2-2	TRBV19	-	CASSRGTGSTTGELFF	TGTGCCAGTAGTAGGGGGACAGGCTCGACAACCGGGGAGCTGTTTTTT
-	TRBJ2-3	TRBV24-1	-	CAIGTDTQYF	TGTGCCATCGGGACAGATACGCAGTATTTT
-	TRBJ1-2	TRBV6-1	few	CASSEVLVYGYTF	TGTGCCAGCAGTGAAGTCCTTGTCTATGGCTACACCTTC
TRBD2	TRBJ2-1	TRBV7-9	-	CASSPGTSGGNEQFF	TGTGCCAGCAGCCCCGGGACTAGCGGGGGCAATGAGCAGTTCTTC
TRBD1	TRBJ1-2	TRBV6-5	few	CASRSLTGDYGYTF	TGTGCCAGCAGGTCCCTAACAGGGGACTATGGCTACACCTTC
TRBD2	TRBJ2-5	TRBV20-1	-	CSASDSGSPLETQYF	TGCAGTGCTAGTGATAGCGGGAGCCCGCTAGAGACCCAGTACTTC
TRBD2	TRBJ2-3	TRBV4-2	once	CASSQVSGAGATDTQYF	TGTGCCAGCAGCCAAGTCTCCGGAGCGGGGGCGACAGATACGCAGTATTTT
-	TRBJ2-1	TRBV18	few	CASSPGVAAGNEQFF	TGTGCCAGCTCACCGGGAGTGGCCGCGGGGAATGAGCAGTTCTTC
TRBD2	TRBJ2-2	TRBV3-1/TRBV3-2	-	CASSQRIGGRNTGELFF	TGTGCCAGCAGCCAAAGGATTGGCGGGAGGAACACCGGGGAGCTGTTTTTT
TRBD1	TRBJ2-7	TRBV28	-	CASIMTGSIPGEQYF	TGTGCCAGCATTATGACAGGGTCTATCCCCGGGGAGCAGTACTTC
-	TRBJ2-7	TRBV10-3	-	CAISGSYEQYF	TGTGCCATCAGCGGGAGTTACGAGCAGTACTTC
TRBD1	TRBJ1-6	TRBV7-2	once	CASSLRDRGSSPLHF	TGTGCCAGCAGCCTCCGGGACAGGGGTAGTTCACCCCTCCACTTT
-	TRBJ2-2	TRBV7-9	few	CASSLRRGRNTGELFF	TGTGCCAGCAGCTTACGCAGGGGCCGGAACACCGGGGAGCTGTTTTTT
-	TRBJ2-1	TRBV11-3	-	CASSFQGGVTSSYNEQFF	TGTGCCAGCAGCTTCCAAGGGGGGGTTACCAGCTCCTACAATGAGCAGTTCTTC
-	TRBJ2-5	TRBV7-2	-	CASSLREFETQYF	TGTGCCAGCAGCTTACGGGAGTTCGAGACCCAGTACTTC
-	TRBJ1-6	TRBV6-1	few	CASSELSGIYAPLHF	TGTGCCAGCAGTGAGTTGTCCGGGATTTACGCACCCCTCCACTTT
-	TRBJ2-5	TRBV5-8	-	CASTIRLGQETQYF	TGTGCCAGCACCATCAGACTAGGACAAGAGACCCAGTACTTC
-	TRBJ1-1	TRBV28	-	CASIPSLTGLDTEAFF	TGTGCCAGCATTCCCTCTTTGACAGGTTTGGATACTGAAGCTTTCTTT
-	TRBJ2-3	TRBV19	-	CASSLRARDTQYF	TGTGCCAGTAGTCTCCGAGCGAGAGATACGCAGTATTTT
TRBD2	TRBJ2-7	TRBV19	-	CASRIRGGSYEQYF	TGTGCCAGTAGGATCCGGGGGGGCTCCTACGAGCAGTACTTC
TRBD1	TRBJ1-2	TRBV7-2	-	CASSFSGQIYGYTF	TGTGCCAGCAGCTTCTCGGGACAGATCTATGGCTACACCTTC
-	TRBJ1-6	TRBV6-2/TRBV6-3	-	CASSYSAGVSSPLHF	TGTGCCAGCAGTTACTCGGCGGGAGTTTCCTCACCCCTCCACTTT
TRBD1	TRBJ1-1	TRBV29-1	-	CSVGQGKNTEAFF	TGCAGCGTTGGACAGGGGAAAAACACTGAAGCTTTCTTT
-	TRBJ2-2	TRBV7-9	-	CASSPRDGTFTGELFF	TGTGCCAGCAGTCCCAGGGACGGGACTTTCACCGGGGAGCTGTTTTTT
-	TRBJ2-2	TRBV6-6	-	CASSSGAGNTGELFF	TGTGCCAGCAGTTCCGGAGCGGGCAACACCGGGGAGCTGTTTTTT
TRBD1	TRBJ1-1	TRBV19	-	CASTLGGTGLMNTEAFF	TGTGCCAGTACCCTCGGAGGGACAGGGCTAATGAACACTGAAGCTTTCTTT
-	TRBJ1-4	TRBV6-5	-	CASSPGLSIGEKLFF	TGTGCCAGCAGCCCGGGACTCTCTATTGGGGAAAAACTGTTTTTT
-	TRBJ2-3	TRBV7-7	-	CASSPGFLPLTSTDTQYF	TGTGCTAGCAGCCCGGGGTTCCTCCCATTAACTAGCACAGATACGCAGTATTTT
TRBD1	TRBJ2-1	TRBV2	-	CASGGDRADEQFF	TGTGCCAGCGGGGGGGACAGGGCGGATGAGCAGTTCTTC
-	TRBJ2-7	TRBV7-6	few	CASSLGYSTYEQYF	TGTGCCAGCAGCTTAGGGTACAGCACCTACGAGCAGTACTTC
-	TRBJ2-5	TRBV28	-	CASTQAGGVSRGTQYF	TGTGCCAGCACCCAGGCGGGCGGCGTTTCGCGCGGGACCCAGTACTTC
-	TRBJ1-1	TRBV7-2	few	CASSLAGRTNTEAFF	TGTGCCAGCAGCTTAGCAGGGAGGACAAACACTGAAGCTTTCTTT
TRBD2	TRBJ2-1	TRBV11-2	once	CASSYQVGGYNEQFF	TGTGCCAGCAGCTACCAAGTGGGGGGGTACAATGAGCAGTTCTTC
-	TRBJ1-1	TRBV25-1	-	CASRAGAEAFF	TGTGCCAGCAGGGCAGGGGCTGAAGCTTTCTTT
-	TRBJ2-3	TRBV19	-	CASSISGGRTDTQYF	TGTGCCAGTAGTATCTCGGGGGGCAGAACAGATACGCAGTATTTT
TRBD1	TRBJ1-1	TRBV6-5	once	CASRRDRGQNTEAFF	TGTGCCAGCAGAAGGGACAGGGGACAGAACACTGAAGCTTTCTTT
-	TRBJ2-7	TRBV11-3	-	CASSLSRSSYEQYF	TGTGCCAGCAGCTTAAGCCGAAGCTCCTACGAGCAGTACTTC
-	TRBJ1-4	TRBV21-1	few	CASSARTGGEKLFF	TGTGCCAGCAGCGCTAGGACAGGGGGTGAAAAACTGTTTTTT
TRBD2	TRBJ2-7	TRBV29-1	-	CSVGFTSGIYEQYF	TGCAGCGTTGGTTTTACTAGCGGGATCTACGAGCAGTACTTC